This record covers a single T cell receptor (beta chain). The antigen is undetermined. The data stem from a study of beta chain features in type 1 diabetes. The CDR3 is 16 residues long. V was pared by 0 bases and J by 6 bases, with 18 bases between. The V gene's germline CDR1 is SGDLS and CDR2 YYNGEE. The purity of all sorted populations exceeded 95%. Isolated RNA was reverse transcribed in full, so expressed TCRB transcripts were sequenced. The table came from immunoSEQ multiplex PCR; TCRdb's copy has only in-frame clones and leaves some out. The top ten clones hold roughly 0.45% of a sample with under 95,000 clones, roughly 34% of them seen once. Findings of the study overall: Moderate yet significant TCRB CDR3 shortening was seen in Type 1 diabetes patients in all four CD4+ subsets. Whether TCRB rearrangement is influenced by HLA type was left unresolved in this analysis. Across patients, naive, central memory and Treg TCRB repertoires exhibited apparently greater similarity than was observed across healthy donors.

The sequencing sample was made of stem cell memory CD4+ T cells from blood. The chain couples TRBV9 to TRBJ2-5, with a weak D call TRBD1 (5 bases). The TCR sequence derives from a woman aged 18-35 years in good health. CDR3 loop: CASSVEATGVWKTQYF. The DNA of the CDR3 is TGTGCCAGCAGCGTAGAGGCTACAGGAGTTTGGAAGACCCAGTACTTC.